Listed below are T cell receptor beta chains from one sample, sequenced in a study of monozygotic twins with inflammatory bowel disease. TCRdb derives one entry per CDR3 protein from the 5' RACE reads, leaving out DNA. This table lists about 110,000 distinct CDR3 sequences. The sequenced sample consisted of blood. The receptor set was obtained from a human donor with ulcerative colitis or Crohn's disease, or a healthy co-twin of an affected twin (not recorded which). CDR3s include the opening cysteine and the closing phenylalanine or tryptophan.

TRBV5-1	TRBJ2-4	CASSPVRGAKNIQYF
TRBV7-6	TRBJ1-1	CASSPRGKEGHWAEAFF
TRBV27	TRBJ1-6	CASRTAIWGYNSPLHF
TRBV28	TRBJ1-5	CASSLTLLNQPQHF
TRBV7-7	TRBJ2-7	CASSLDGWGEQYF
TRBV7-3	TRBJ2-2	CASSPPRLLEQTGELFF
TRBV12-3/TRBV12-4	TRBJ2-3	CASSATSSTDTQYF
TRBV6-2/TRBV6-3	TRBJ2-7	CASSYGAERSSYEQYF
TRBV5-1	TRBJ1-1	CASYRDKFQTEAFF
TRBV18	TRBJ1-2	CASSEEGLNYGYTF